The entry below gives a single TCR beta chain sequence along with its context. The sample carries other DNA sequences with the same CDR3. These data are taken from a study of blood T cell repertoires in COVID-19. Study as a whole: COVID-19 samples, acute and convalescent, were from the United States, Italy and Spain.

Trimming removed 0 bases from V and 10 bases from J, with 7 bases in between. Germline CDR1 and CDR2: LNHDA and SQIVND (reference sequence). The CDR3 covers 13 residues. Per the original data handling: Scientists estimated how many nucleated cells there were by amplifying reference gene primers. This table comes from immunoSEQ multiplex PCR, and its TCRdb copy is limited to in-frame clones, with some not included. That table supplies the V and J calls and clone size; D and trimming were determined from the DNA. The table records tens of thousands of clones, around 90% of them present only once. The specimen sequenced was peripheral blood. The V gene is TRBV19, the J gene TRBJ1-6; weak D call: TRBD1 (5 bases). This sequence was found in a man in his sixties or seventies with acute or convalescent COVID-19. The CDR3 region has the DNA TGTGCCAGTAGTATAGATAGGGGATCACCCCTCCACTTT. Encoded protein: CASSIDRGSPLHF. The full variable domain, completed using reference TRBV19 and TRBJ1-6, is DGGITQSPKYLFRKEGQNVTLSCEQNLNHDAMYWYRQDPGQGLRLIYYSQIVNDFQKGDIAEGYSVSREKKESFPLTVTSAQKNPTAFYLCASSIDRGSPLHFGNGTRLTVT.